The rows below give T cell receptor beta chains drawn from one sample of a study of response to subunit inactivated influenza vaccine. TCRdb redid the calling of the RT-PCR reads with MiXCR, one entry per CDR3 protein. Here the sample spans a few hundred thousand distinct CDR3 sequences, 11% being singletons. The same specimen was also included in a second study, on T cells expressing NK-cell markers.

This specimen was PBMCs from blood, taken on the day of vaccination. The receptors were sampled from a man in his forties or fifties who received an inactivated influenza vaccine. Each CDR3 is given with its conserved first and last residue. The D gene is left open where the match is weak. The size field is filled for only some rows; it gives once, few, many or a size class.

d_gene: TRBD1
v_gene: TRBV7-9
abundance: NA
j_gene: TRBJ2-5
CDR3aa: CASSDNLQGSSETQYF
CDR3nt: TGTGCCAGCAGCGATAACCTACAGGGGAGTTCAGAGACCCAGTACTTC

d_gene: TRBD2
v_gene: TRBV4-2
abundance: few
j_gene: TRBJ2-2
CDR3aa: CASSQDWSGTSAPGELFF
CDR3nt: TGTGCCAGCAGCCAAGATTGGTCGGGGACTAGCGCCCCCGGGGAGCTGTTTTTT

d_gene: TRBD1
v_gene: TRBV24-1
abundance: NA
j_gene: TRBJ2-3
CDR3aa: CATSDRPPGQVTDTQYF
CDR3nt: TGTGCCACCAGTGATCGTCCTCCGGGACAGGTGACAGATACGCAGTATTTT

d_gene: NA
v_gene: TRBV12-3/TRBV12-4
abundance: NA
j_gene: TRBJ2-7
CDR3aa: CASTLARGASYEQYF
CDR3nt: TGTGCCAGCACCCTCGCCAGGGGTGCGTCCTACGAGCAGTACTTC

d_gene: TRBD2
v_gene: TRBV25-1
abundance: few
j_gene: TRBJ2-2
CDR3aa: CASSNSGGTGELFF
CDR3nt: TGTGCCAGCAGTAATTCCGGGGGGACCGGGGAGCTGTTTTTT

d_gene: NA
v_gene: TRBV6-1
abundance: few
j_gene: TRBJ1-1
CDR3aa: CASRPSPLSTEAFF
CDR3nt: TGTGCCAGCAGGCCCTCGCCTTTGAGCACTGAAGCTTTCTTT

d_gene: NA
v_gene: TRBV29-1
abundance: NA
j_gene: TRBJ2-3
CDR3aa: CSVEVYSTDTQYF
CDR3nt: TGCAGCGTTGAAGTTTACAGCACAGATACGCAGTATTTT

d_gene: NA
v_gene: TRBV4-1
abundance: NA
j_gene: TRBJ2-7
CDR3aa: CASSQAPGSGVEQYF
CDR3nt: TGCGCCAGCAGCCAAGCCCCAGGATCAGGAGTCGAGCAGTACTTC

d_gene: NA
v_gene: TRBV7-2
abundance: NA
j_gene: TRBJ2-5
CDR3aa: CASSLFYTGETQYF
CDR3nt: TGTGCCAGCAGCTTATTCTACACCGGGGAGACCCAGTACTTC

d_gene: NA
v_gene: TRBV7-2
abundance: few
j_gene: TRBJ2-5
CDR3aa: CASSLKVGVETQYF
CDR3nt: TGTGCCAGCAGCTTAAAGGTTGGGGTGGAGACCCAGTACTTC